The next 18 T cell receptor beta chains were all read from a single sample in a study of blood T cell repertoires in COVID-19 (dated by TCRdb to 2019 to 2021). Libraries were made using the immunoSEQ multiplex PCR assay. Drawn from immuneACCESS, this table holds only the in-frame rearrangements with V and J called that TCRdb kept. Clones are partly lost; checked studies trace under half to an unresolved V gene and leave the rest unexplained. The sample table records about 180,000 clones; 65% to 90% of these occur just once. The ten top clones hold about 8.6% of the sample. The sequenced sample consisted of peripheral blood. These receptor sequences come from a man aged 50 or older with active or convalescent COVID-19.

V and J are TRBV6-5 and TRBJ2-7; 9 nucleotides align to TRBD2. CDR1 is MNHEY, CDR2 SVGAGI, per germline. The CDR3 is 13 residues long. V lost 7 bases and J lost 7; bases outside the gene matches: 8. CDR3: CASNVAGEGEQYF. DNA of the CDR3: TGTGCCAGCAACGTAGCGGGAGAGGGGGAGCAGTACTTC.

The DNA of the CDR3 is TGTGCCAGCAGTGAAGAGGGGGCTTTCGCCTACGAGCAGTACTTC. This sequence encodes CASSEEGAFAYEQYF. The chain uses TRBV6-1 and TRBJ2-7; 7 positions agree with TRBD1. V was clipped by 1 base and J by 2 bases; unmatched bases: 5. Germline-derived CDR1 and CDR2 are MNHNS and SASEGT. This CDR3 is built from 15 residues.

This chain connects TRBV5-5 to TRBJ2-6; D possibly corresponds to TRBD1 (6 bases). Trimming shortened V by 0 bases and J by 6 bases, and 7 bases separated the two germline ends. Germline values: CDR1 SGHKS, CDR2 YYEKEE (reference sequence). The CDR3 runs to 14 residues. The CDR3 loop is CASSLDREANVLTF. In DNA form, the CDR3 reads TGTGCCAGCAGCTTGGACAGGGAGGCCAACGTCCTGACTTTC.

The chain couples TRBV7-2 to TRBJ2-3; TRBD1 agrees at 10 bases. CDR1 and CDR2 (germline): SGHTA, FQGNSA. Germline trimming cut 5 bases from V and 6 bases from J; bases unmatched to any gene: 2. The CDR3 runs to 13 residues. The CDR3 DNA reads TGTGCCAGCAGCGCGGACAGGGGGGATACGCAGTATTTT. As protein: CASSADRGDTQYF.

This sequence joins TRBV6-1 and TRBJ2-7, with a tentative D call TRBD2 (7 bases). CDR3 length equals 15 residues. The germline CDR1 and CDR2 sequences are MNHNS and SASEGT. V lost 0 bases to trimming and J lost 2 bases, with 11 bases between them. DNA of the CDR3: TGTGCCAGCAGTGAAGCGGGGGGGCAGACCTACGAGCAGTACTTC. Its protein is CASSEAGGQTYEQYF.

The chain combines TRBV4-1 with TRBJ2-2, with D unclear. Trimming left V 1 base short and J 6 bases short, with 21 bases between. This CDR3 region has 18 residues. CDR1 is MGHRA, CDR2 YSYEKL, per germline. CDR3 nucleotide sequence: TGCGCCAGCAGCCAAGTACCCCTCCTAAGAGGTCCCGCCGGGGAGCTGTTTTTT. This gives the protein CASSQVPLLRGPAGELFF.

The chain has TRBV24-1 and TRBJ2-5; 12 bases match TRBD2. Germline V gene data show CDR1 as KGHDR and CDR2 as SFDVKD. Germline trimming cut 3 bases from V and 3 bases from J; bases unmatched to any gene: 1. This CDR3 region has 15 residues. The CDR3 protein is CATSDRLAGEETQYF. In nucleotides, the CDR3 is TGTGCCACCAGTGATAGACTAGCGGGAGAAGAGACCCAGTACTTC.

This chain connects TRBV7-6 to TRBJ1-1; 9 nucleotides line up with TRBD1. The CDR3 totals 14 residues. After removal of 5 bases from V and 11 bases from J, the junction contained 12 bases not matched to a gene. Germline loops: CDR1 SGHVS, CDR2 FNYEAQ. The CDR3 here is CASSIPVTDRGAFF. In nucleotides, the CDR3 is TGTGCCAGCAGCATACCGGTGACGGACAGGGGTGCTTTCTTT.

CDR3: CASTAGTGFNQPQHF. CDR3 bases: TGTGCCAGCACTGCCGGTACTGGTTTCAATCAGCCCCAGCATTTT. The rearrangement joins TRBV7-9 to TRBJ1-5, with D uncertain. V lost 7 bases, J lost 3 bases, and 16 bases lay in between. The germline V gene has CDR1 SEHNR and CDR2 FQNEAQ (reference sequence). The CDR3 runs to 15 residues.

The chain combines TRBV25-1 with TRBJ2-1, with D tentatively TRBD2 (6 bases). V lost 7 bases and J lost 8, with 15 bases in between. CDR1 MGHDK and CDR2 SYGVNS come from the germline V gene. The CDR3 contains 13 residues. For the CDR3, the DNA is TGTGCCAGCACGAAAAGTTGGGAGGATGAGCAGTTCTTC. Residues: CASTKSWEDEQFF. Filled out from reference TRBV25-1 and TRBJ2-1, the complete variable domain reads EADIYQTPRYLVIGTGKKITLECSQTMGHDKMYWYQQDPGMELHLIHYSYGVNSTEKGDLSSESTVSRIRTEHFPLTLESARPSHTSQYLCASTKSWEDEQFFGPGTRLTVL.

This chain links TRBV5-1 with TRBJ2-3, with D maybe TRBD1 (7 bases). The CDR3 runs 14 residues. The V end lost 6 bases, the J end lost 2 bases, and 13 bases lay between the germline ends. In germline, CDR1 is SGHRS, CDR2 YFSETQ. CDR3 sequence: CASIAGQNTDTQYF. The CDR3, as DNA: TGCGCCAGCATCGCGGGACAGAACACAGATACGCAGTATTTT.

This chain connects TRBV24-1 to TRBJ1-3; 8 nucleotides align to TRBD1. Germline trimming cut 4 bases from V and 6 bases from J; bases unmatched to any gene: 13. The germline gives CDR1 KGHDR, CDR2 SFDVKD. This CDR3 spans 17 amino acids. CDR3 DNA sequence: TGTGCCACCAGTGAGAACCTCGGACAGGGAGGAGAAAACACCATATATTTT. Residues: CATSENLGQGGENTIYF.

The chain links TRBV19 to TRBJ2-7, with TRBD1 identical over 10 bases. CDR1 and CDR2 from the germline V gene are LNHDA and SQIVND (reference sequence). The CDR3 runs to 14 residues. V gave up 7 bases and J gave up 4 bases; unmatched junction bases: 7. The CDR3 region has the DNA TGTGCCAGTACCCCGGGACAGGGGATATACGAGCAGTACTTC. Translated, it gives CASTPGQGIYEQYF.

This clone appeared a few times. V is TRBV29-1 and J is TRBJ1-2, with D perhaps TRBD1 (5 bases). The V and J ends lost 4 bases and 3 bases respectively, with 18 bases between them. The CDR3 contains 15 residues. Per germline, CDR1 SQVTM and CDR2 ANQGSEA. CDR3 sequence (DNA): TGCAGCGTTGTCCAAAGCCGTCCAGGGTACTATGGCTACACCTTC. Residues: CSVVQSRPGYYGYTF.

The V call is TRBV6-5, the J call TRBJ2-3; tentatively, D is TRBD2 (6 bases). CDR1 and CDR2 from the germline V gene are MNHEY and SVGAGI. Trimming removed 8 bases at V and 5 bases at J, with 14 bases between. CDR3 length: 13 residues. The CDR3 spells CASGRSLGDTQYF. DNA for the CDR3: TGTGCCAGCGGGAGGTCCCTGGGAGATACGCAGTATTTT.

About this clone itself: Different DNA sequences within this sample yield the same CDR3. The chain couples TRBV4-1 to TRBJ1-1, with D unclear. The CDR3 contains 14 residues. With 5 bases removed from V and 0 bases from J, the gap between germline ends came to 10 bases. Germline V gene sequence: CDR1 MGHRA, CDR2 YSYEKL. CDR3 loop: CASSGRTMNTEAFF. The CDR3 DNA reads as TGCGCCAGCAGCGGCCGGACTATGAACACTGAAGCTTTCTTT.

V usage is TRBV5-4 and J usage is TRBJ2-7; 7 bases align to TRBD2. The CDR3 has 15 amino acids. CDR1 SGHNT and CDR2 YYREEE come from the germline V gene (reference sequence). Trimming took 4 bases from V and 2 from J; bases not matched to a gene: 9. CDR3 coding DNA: TGTGCCAGCAGCCCCGTTTTGGGAGGGCCCTACGAGCAGTACTTC. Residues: CASSPVLGGPYEQYF.

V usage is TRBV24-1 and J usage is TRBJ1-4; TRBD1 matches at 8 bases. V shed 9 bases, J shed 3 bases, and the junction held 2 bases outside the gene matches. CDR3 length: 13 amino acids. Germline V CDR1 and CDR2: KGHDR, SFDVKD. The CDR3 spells CATGTGANEKLFF. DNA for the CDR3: TGTGCCACCGGGACAGGTGCTAATGAAAAACTGTTTTTT.